In this sample, the clone carrying this TCR beta chain turned up a few times. Its target is not known. This specimen belongs to a study of blood T cells in healthy people across ages. Study observations and caveats: Among long-lived donors, naive CD4+ cells were more numerous and diversity higher than in aged donors. Strong correlation was found linking TCR beta diversity to naive T cell percentage.

Caucasian individuals from Russia who were healthy and aged about 6 to 95 acted as donors. The CDR3 covers 12 residues. Trimming stripped 3 bases from V and 4 bases from J, with 4 bases between. CDR1 and CDR2 (germline): LGHNA, YNFKEQ. For the second PCR, which ran for 7 to 11 cycles, a sample-barcoded 5' primer and a J-beta primer mix were used. One entry per CDR3 protein results from TCRdb running MiXCR on the 5' RACE reads. The sample carries approximately 900,000 distinct CDR3 sequences, roughly 29% recorded once. These records were also assigned to another study, of T cells of mothers and their children. As that study records: Once extracted, all RNA went into cDNA synthesis at 1.5 ug per 15 ul.

This receptor was identified in a woman in her thirties or forties in good health. Sequenced material: blood. The chain recombines TRBV4-2 with TRBJ1-3; D is undetermined. The CDR3 DNA reads as TGTGCCAGCAGCCACGAGGGAAACACCATATATTTT. Translating gives CASSHEGNTIYF.